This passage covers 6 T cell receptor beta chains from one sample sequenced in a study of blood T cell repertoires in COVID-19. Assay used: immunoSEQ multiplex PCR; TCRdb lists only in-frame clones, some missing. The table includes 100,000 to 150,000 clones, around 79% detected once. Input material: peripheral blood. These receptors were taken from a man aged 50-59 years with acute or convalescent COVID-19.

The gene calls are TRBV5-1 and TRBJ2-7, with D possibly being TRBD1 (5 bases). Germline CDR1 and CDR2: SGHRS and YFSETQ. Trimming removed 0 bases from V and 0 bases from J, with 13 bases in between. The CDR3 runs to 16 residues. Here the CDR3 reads CASSLGFHRSSYEQYF. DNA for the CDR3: TGCGCCAGCAGCTTGGGTTTTCACAGGAGCTCCTACGAGCAGTACTTC.

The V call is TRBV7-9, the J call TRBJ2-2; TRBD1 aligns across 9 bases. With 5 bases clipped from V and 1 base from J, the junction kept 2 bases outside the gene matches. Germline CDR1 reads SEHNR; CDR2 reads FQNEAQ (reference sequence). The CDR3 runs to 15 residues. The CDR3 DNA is TGTGCCAGCAGCCCGGGACAGGGGAACACCGGGGAGCTGTTTTTT. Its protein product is CASSPGQGNTGELFF.

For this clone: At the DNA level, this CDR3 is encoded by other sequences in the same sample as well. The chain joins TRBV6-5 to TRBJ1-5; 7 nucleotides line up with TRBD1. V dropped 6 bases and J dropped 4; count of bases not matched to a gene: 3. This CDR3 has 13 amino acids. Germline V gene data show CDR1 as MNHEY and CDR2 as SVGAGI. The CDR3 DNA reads TGTGCCAGCAGCCCGGACAGGAATCAGCCCCAGCATTTT. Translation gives CASSPDRNQPQHF.

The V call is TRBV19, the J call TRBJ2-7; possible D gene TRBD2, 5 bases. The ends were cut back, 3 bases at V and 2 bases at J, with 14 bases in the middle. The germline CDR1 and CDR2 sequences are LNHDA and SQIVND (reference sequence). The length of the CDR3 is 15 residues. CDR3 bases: TGTGCCAGTAGTATCAGGATTGGAGGCACCTACGAGCAGTACTTC. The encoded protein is CASSIRIGGTYEQYF.

CDR3 loop: CASSYMDTQYF. CDR3 nucleotide sequence: TGTGCCAGCAGTTATATGGATACGCAGTATTTT. The chain uses TRBV6-5 and TRBJ2-3; D not certain. V was pared by 3 bases and J by 6 bases, with 4 bases between. From germline, CDR1 is MNHEY and CDR2 SVGAGI. The CDR3 sequence is 11 residues long.

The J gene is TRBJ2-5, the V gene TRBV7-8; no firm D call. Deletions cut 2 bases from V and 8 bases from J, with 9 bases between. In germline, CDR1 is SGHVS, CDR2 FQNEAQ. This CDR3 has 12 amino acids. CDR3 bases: TGTGCCAGCAGCTTAACCCGCGAAACCCAGTACTTC. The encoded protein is CASSLTRETQYF.